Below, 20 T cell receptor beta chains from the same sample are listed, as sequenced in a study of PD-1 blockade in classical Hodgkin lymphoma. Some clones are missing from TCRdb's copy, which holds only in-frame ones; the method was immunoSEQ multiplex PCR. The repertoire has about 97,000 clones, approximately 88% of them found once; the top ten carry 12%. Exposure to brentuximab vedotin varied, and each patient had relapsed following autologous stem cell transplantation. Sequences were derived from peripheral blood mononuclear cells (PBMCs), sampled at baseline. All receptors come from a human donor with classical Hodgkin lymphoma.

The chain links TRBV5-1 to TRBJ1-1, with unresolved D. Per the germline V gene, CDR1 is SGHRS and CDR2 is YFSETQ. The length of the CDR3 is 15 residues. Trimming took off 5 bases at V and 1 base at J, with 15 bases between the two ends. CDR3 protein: CASRTVFSRNTEAFF. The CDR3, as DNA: TGCGCCAGCAGGACGGTCTTTTCTAGGAACACTGAAGCTTTCTTT.

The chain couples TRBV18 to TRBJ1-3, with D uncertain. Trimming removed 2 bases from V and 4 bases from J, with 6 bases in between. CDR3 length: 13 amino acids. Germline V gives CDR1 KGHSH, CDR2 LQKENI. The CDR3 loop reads CASSPEAGNTIYF. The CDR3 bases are TGTGCCAGCTCACCAGAAGCGGGAAACACCATATATTTT.

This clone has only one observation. CDR3 protein: CAISEGLAGGPGEQYF. The CDR3 nucleotides read TGTGCCATCAGTGAGGGCCTAGCGGGAGGGCCAGGCGAGCAGTACTTC. The chain links TRBV10-3 to TRBJ2-7; the match to TRBD2 covers 12 bases. With 2 bases clipped from V and 6 bases from J, the junction kept 8 bases outside the gene matches. This CDR3 comprises 16 residues. The germline CDR1 and CDR2 sequences are ENHRY and SYGVKD.

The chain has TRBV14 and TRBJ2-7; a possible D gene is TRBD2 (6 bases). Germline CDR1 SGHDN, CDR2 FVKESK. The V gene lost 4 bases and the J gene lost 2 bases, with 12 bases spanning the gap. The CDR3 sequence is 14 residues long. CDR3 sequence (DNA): TGTGCCAGCAGCCTACCGGGACTCACCTACGAGCAGTACTTC. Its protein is CASSLPGLTYEQYF.

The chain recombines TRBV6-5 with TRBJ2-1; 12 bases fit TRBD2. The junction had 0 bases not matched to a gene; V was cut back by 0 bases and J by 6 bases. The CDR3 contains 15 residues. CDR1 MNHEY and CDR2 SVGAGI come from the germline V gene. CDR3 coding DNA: TGTGCCAGCAGTTACTCGACTAGCGGGAGCAATGAGCAGTTCTTC. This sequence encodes CASSYSTSGSNEQFF.

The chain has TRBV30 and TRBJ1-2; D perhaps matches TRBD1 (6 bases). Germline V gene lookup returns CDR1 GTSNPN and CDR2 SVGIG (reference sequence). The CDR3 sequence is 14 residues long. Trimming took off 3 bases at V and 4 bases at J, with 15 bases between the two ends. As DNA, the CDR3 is TGTGCCTGGAGCAAGACAGGCAGGGGCTATGGCTACACCTTC. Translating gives CAWSKTGRGYGYTF.

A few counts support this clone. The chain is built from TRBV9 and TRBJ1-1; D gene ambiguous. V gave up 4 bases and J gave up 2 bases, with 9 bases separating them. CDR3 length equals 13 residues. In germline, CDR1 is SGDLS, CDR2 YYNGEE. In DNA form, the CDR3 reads TGTGCCAGCAGCACGGGTCTTAACACTGAAGCTTTCTTT. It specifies CASSTGLNTEAFF.

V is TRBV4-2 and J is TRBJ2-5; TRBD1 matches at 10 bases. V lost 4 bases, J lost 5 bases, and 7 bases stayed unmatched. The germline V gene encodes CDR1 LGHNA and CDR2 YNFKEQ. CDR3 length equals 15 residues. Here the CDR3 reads CASSPFGQGGETQYF. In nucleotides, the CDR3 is TGTGCCAGCAGCCCCTTTGGACAGGGGGGGGAGACCCAGTACTTC.

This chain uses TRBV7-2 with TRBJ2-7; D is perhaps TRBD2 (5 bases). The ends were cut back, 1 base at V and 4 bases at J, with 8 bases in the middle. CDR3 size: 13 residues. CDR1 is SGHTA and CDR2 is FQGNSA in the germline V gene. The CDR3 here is CASSLGGGYEQYF. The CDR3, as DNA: TGTGCCAGCAGCTTAGGAGGCGGGTACGAGCAGTACTTC.

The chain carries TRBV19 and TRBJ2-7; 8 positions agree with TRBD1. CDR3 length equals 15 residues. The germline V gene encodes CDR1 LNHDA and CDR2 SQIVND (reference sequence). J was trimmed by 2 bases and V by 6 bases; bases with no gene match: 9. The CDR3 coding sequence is TGTGCCAGTAGCACATCACACAGGGGGACCTACGAGCAGTACTTC. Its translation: CASSTSHRGTYEQYF.

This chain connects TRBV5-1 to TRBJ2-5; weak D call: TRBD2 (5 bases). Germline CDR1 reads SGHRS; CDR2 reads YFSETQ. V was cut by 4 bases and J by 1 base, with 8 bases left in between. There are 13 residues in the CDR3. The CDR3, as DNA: TGCGCCAGCAGCAGACGGGGCCAAGAGACCCAGTACTTC. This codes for CASSRRGQETQYF.

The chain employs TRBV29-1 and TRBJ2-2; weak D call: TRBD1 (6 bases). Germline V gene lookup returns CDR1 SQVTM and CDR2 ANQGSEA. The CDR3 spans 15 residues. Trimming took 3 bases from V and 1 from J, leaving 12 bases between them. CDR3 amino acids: CSVDPGQRNTGELFF. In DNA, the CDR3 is TGCAGCGTTGATCCGGGACAAAGGAACACCGGGGAGCTGTTTTTT.

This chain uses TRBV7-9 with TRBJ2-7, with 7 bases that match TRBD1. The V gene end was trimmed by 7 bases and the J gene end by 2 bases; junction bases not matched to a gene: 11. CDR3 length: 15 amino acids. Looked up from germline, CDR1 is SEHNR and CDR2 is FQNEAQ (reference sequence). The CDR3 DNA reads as TGTGCCAGCACCAAAGGGGGCAGGCAGCCCTACGAGCAGTACTTC. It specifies CASTKGGRQPYEQYF. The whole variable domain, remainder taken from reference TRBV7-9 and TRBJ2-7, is DTGVSQNPRHKITKRGQNVTFRCDPISEHNRLYWYRQTLGQGPEFLTYFQNEAQLEKSRLLSDRFSAERPKGSFSTLEIQRTEQGDSAMYLCASTKGGRQPYEQYFGPGTRLTVT.

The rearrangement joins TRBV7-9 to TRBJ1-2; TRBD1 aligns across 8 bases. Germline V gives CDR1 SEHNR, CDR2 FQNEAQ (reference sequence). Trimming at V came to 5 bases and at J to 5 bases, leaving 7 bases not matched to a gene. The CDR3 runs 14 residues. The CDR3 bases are TGTGCCAGCAGCGCGGGACAGGTGGGATATGGCTACACCTTC. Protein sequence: CASSAGQVGYGYTF.

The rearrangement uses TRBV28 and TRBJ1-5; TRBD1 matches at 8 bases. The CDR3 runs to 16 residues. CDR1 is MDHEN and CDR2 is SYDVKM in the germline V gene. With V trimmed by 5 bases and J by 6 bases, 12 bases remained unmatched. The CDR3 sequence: CASSPQGRTGSQPQHF. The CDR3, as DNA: TGTGCCAGCAGTCCCCAAGGGCGGACAGGGAGTCAGCCCCAGCATTTT.

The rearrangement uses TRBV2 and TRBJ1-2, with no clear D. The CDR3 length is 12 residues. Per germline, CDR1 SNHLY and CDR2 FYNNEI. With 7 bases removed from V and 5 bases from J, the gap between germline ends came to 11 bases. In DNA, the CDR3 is TGTGCCAGCAAGGTGGCTGATTATGGCTACACCTTC. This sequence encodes CASKVADYGYTF.

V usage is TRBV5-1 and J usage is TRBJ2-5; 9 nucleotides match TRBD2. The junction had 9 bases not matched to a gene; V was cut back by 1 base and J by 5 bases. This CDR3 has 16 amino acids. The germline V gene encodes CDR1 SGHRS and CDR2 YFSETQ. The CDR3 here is CASSLRAGGPSETQYF. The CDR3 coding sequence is TGCGCCAGCAGCTTGAGGGCGGGAGGGCCCTCTGAGACCCAGTACTTC.

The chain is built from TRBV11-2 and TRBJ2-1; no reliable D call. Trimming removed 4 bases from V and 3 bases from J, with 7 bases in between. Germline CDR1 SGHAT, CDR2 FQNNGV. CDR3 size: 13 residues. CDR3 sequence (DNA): TGTGCCAGCAGCTCCCTTCGCTACAATGAGCAGTTCTTC. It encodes CASSSLRYNEQFF. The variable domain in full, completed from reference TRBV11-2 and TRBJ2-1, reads EAGVAQSPRYKIIEKRQSVAFWCNPISGHATLYWYQQILGQGPKLLIQFQNNGVVDDSQLPKDRFSAERLKGVDSTLKIQPAKLEDSAVYLCASSSLRYNEQFFGPGTRLTVL.

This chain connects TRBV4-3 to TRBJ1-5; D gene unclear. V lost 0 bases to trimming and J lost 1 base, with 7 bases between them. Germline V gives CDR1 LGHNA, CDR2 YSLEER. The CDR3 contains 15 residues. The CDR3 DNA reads TGCGCCAGCAGCCAAGATCACAACAGCAATCAGCCCCAGCATTTT. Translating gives CASSQDHNSNQPQHF.

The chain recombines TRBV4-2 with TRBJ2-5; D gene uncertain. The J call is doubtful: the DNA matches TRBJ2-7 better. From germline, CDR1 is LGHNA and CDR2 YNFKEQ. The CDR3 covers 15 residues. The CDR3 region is CASSQVGRSLDEQYF. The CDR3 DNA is TGTGCCAGCAGCCAAGTCGGCAGGTCCCTAGACGAGCAGTACTTC.